This TCR beta chain derives from a study of T cells in Graves' hyperthyroidism and ophthalmopathy. J gave up 4 bases and V 3 bases, and 9 bases lay outside the gene matches. CDR3 length equals 17 residues. Germline V gene sequence: CDR1 MGHRA, CDR2 YSYEKL. This clonotype has a count of ten or more. The TCR beta CDR3 regions underwent amplification using RNA transcripts as the source. First-round RT-PCR of the TCR CDR3 relied on the HTBI primer set. TCRdb re-called the multiplex PCR reads through MiXCR, storing one row per CDR3 protein. Here the sample spans about 580,000 distinct CDR3 sequences, around 46% being singletons.

Sequenced: peripheral blood or thyroid tissue (not recorded which). This clonotype was obtained from a young woman with Graves' hyperthyroidism. This sequence joins TRBV4-1 and TRBJ2-7, with 13 bases matching TRBD2. The chain's CDR3 is CASSQGLAGTKRYEQYF. The CDR3, as DNA: TGCGCCAGCAGCCAGGGACTAGCGGGAACAAAGAGGTACGAGCAGTACTTC.